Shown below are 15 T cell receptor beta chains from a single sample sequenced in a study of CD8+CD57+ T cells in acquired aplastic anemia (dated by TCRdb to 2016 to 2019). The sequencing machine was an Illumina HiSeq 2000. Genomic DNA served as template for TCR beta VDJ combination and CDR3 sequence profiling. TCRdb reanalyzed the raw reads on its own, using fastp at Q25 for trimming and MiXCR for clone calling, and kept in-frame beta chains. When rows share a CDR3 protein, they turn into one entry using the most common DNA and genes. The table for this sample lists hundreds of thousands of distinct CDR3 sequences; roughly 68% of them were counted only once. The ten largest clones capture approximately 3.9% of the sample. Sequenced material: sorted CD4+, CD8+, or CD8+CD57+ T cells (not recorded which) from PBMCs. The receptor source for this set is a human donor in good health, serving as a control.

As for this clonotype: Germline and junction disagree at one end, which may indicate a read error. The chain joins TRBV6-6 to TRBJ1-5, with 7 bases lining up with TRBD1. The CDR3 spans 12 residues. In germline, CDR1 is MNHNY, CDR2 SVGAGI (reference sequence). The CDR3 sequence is CASSYLGQRQHF. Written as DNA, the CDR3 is TGTGCCAGCAGTTACTTGGGACAGCGCCAGCATTTT.

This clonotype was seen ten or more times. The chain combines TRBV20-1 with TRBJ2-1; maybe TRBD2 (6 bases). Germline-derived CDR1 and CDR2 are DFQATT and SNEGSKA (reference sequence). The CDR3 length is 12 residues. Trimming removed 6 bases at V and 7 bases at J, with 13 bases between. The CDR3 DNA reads TGCAGTGCCTTCGCTCGGGGGAATGAGCAGTTCTTC. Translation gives CSAFARGNEQFF.

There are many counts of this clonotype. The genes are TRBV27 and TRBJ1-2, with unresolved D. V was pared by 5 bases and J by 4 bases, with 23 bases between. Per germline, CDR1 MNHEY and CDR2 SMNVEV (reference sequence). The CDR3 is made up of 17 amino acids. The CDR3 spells CASSPWTDLKQLYGYTF. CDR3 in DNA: TGTGCCAGCAGTCCATGGACGGATCTGAAGCAGCTCTATGGCTACACCTTC.

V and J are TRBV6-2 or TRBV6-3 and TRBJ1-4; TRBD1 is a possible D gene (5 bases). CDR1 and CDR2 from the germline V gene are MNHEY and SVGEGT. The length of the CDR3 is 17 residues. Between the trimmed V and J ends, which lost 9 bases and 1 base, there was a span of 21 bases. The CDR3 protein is CASIIDYRTLTNEKLFF. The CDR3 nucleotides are TGTGCCAGTATAATAGACTACAGGACCCTAACTAATGAAAAACTGTTTTTT.

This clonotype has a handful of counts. The CDR3 sequence: CASSRGPPGQIGSPLHF. The CDR3 DNA reads TGTGCCAGCAGTAGAGGCCCCCCGGGACAAATTGGGTCACCCCTCCACTTT. This chain connects TRBV6-1 to TRBJ1-6, with a possible D match to TRBD1 (6 bases). V was shortened by 5 bases and J by 10 bases, with 24 bases between the two germline ends. The CDR3 is 17 amino acids. From germline, CDR1 is MNHNS and CDR2 SASEGT.

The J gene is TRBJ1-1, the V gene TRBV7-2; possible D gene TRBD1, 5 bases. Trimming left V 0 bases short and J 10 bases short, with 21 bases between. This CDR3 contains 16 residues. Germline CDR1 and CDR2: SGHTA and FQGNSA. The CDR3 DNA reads TGTGCCAGCAGCTTAGCAGGGGCTAGCGGTATACGAGCAGCTTTCTTT. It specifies CASSLAGASGIRAAFF.

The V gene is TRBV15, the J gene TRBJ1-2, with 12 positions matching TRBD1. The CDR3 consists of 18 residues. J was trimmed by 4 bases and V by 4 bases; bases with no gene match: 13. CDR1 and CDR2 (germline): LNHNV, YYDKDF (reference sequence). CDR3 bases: TGTGCCACCAGCAAGAATCCGGGACAGGGGGCTAATGGCTATGGCTACACCTTC. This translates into CATSKNPGQGANGYGYTF.

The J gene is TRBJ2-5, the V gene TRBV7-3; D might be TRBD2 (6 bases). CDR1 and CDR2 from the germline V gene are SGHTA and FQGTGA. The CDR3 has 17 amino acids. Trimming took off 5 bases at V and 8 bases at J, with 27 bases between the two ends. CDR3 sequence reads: CASSAGRLGGDTFTQYF. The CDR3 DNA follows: TGTGCCAGCAGCGCGGGAAGATTGGGAGGCGACACCTTCACCCAGTACTTC.

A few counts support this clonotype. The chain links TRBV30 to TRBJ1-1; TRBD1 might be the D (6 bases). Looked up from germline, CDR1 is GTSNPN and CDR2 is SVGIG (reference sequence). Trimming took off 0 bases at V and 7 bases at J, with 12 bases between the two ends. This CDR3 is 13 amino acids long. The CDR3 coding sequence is TGTGCCTGGAGTGTACCACAGGGTAGTGAAGCTTTCTTT. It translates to CAWSVPQGSEAFF.

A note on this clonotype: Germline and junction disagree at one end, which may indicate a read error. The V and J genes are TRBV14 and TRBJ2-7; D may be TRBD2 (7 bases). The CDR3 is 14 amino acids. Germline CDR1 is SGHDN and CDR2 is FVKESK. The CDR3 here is CASSRTAAARGQHF. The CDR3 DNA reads TGTGCCAGCAGTAGAACTGCGGCAGCGCGGGGGCAGCACTTC.

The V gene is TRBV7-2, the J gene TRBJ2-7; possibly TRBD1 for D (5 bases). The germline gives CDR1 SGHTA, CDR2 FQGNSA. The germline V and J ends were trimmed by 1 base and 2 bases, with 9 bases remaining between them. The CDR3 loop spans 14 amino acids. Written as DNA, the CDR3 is TGTGCCAGCAGCTTAGGGGGCTCTCCCTACGAGCAGTACTTC. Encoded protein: CASSLGGSPYEQYF.

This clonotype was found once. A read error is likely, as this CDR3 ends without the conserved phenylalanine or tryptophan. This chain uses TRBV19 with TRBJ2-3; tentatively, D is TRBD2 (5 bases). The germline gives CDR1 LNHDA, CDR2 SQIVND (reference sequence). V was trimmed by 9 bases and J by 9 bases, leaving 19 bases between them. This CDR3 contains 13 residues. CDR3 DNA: TGTGCCAGCGGGATAGTTGCCGCGGAAACGCAGTATGCT. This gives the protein CASGIVAAETQYA.

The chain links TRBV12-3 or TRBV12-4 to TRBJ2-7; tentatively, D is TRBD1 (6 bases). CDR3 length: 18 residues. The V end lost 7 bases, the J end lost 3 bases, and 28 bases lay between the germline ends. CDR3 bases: TGTGCCAGCACACAAGCTAGCTCCGGGACAACTAGACTCTACGAGCAGTACTTC. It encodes CASTQASSGTTRLYEQYF.

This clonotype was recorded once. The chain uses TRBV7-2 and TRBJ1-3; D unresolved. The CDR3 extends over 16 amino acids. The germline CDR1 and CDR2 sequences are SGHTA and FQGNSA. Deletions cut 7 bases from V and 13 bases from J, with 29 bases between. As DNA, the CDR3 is TGTGCCAGCACGGGGAGGAGACGCAGTACTGCGGGCAAGATATATTTT. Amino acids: CASTGRRRSTAGKIYF.

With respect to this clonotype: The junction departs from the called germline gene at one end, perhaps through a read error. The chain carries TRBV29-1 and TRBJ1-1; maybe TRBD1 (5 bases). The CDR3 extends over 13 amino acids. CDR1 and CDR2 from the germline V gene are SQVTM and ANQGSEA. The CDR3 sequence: CSVGGRSNPEAFF. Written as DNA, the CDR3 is TGCAGCGTGGGGGGACGGTCGAACCCTGAAGCTTTCTTT.